Each of the 30 T cell receptor beta chains below was sequenced from the same sample in a study of cytomegalovirus exposure and HLA in healthy donors. The PCR made use of 60 Vbeta and 13 Jbeta primers. Using immunoSEQ multiplex PCR, the repertoire was profiled, and TCRdb retains in-frame clones only, with some absent. The sample shows about 160,000 clones, approximately 80% of them seen only once. The sequenced material came from PBMCs. The receptors were sampled from a young man in good health and CMV-seropositive.

V gene TRBV6-1 combines with J gene TRBJ1-6; 9 bases match TRBD1. This CDR3 has 13 amino acids. Germline V gene sequence: CDR1 MNHNS, CDR2 SASEGT. Unmatched junction bases numbered 7, after V lost 10 bases and J lost 9 bases. CDR3 in amino acids: CATTGTGFSPLHF. CDR3 nucleotides: TGTGCCACCACCGGGACAGGGTTTTCACCCCTCCACTTT.

The chain uses TRBV6-5 and TRBJ1-1; 9 bases match TRBD1. The CDR3 covers 14 residues. Germline loops: CDR1 MNHEY, CDR2 SVGAGI. Unmatched junction bases numbered 5, after V lost 0 bases and J lost 9 bases. The CDR3 DNA sequence: TGTGCCAGCAGTTACTCCGGGACAGGGTCAAAAGCTTTCTTT. The encoded protein is CASSYSGTGSKAFF.

The genes are TRBV6-6 and TRBJ1-1; 9 bases are a match to TRBD1. V gave up 8 bases and J gave up 6 bases; unmatched junction bases: 7. CDR3 size: 13 residues. Germline CDR1 is MNHNY and CDR2 is SVGAGI (reference sequence). The CDR3 nucleotides are TGTGCCAGCCTTCGTAGGACAGGGGCTGAAGCTTTCTTT. Residues: CASLRRTGAEAFF.

J is TRBJ1-4 and V is TRBV11-2; 9 bases align to TRBD1. The CDR3 runs to 15 residues. With V trimmed by 5 bases and J by 7 bases, 8 bases remained unmatched. The germline CDR1 and CDR2 sequences are SGHAT and FQNNGV. The CDR3 loop is CASSHPGQGPEKLFF. The CDR3 coding sequence is TGTGCCAGCAGCCACCCGGGACAGGGACCTGAAAAACTGTTTTTT. The complete variable domain, with remaining parts taken from reference TRBV11-2 and TRBJ1-4, reads EAGVAQSPRYKIIEKRQSVAFWCNPISGHATLYWYQQILGQGPKLLIQFQNNGVVDDSQLPKDRFSAERLKGVDSTLKIQPAKLEDSAVYLCASSHPGQGPEKLFFGSGTQLSVL.

This sequence joins TRBV15 and TRBJ2-7; weak D call: TRBD1 (6 bases). The CDR3 runs to 16 residues. Germline V gives CDR1 LNHNV, CDR2 YYDKDF (reference sequence). V was trimmed by 1 base and J by 1 base, leaving 14 bases between them. CDR3 in DNA: TGTGCCACCAGCAGAGGGAAGGGGCAGGGGTCCTACGAGCAGTACTTC. Translating gives CATSRGKGQGSYEQYF.

This CDR3 is CASSLEQGREQFF. CDR3 coding DNA: TGTGCCAGCAGCTTAGAACAGGGACGTGAGCAGTTCTTC. The rearrangement links TRBV7-2 to TRBJ2-1, with D perhaps TRBD1 (6 bases). Germline V gene lookup returns CDR1 SGHTA and CDR2 FQGNSA. Trimming took off 1 base at V and 9 bases at J, with 10 bases between the two ends. This CDR3 is built from 13 residues.

The chain uses TRBV2 and TRBJ2-7, with 8 bases matching TRBD1. Germline values: CDR1 SNHLY, CDR2 FYNNEI. J lost 6 bases, V lost 5 bases, and 9 bases had no gene match. The CDR3 spans 14 residues. The CDR3 is CASSPRDRRLEQYF. The CDR3 coding sequence is TGTGCCAGCAGTCCCCGGGACAGGAGACTCGAGCAGTACTTC.

The V call is TRBV5-1, the J call TRBJ1-2; D ambiguous. CDR3 size: 13 residues. V was trimmed by 0 bases and J by 1 base, leaving 4 bases between them. The germline V gene has CDR1 SGHRS and CDR2 YFSETQ. Here the CDR3 DNA reads TGCGCCAGCAGCTTGGGCTATAACTATGGCTACACCTTC. It encodes CASSLGYNYGYTF. Filled out from reference TRBV5-1 and TRBJ1-2, the complete variable domain reads KAGVTQTPRYLIKTRGQQVTLSCSPISGHRSVSWYQQTPGQGLQFLFEYFSETQRNKGNFPGRFSGRQFSNSRSEMNVSTLELGDSALYLCASSLGYNYGYTFGSGTRLTVV.

The chain couples TRBV6-9 to TRBJ2-2; D might be TRBD1 (6 bases). CDR1 is MNHGY and CDR2 is SVAAGI in the germline V gene. V was cut by 4 bases and J by 7 bases, with 10 bases left in between. CDR3 length equals 13 residues. The CDR3 nucleotides are TGTGCCAGCAGTTCAGGGGAAGGCGGGGAGCTGTTTTTT. As protein: CASSSGEGGELFF.

The chain uses TRBV18 and TRBJ1-4; possibly TRBD1 for D (5 bases). The CDR3 has 16 amino acids. V was trimmed by 4 bases and J by 0 bases, leaving 12 bases between them. Germline CDR1 is KGHSH and CDR2 is LQKENI. The CDR3 nucleotides read TGTGCCAGCTCACTTGACAGCATTGCAACTAATGAAAAACTGTTTTTT. Protein sequence: CASSLDSIATNEKLFF.

This clone was seen a single time. The chain couples TRBV10-3 to TRBJ2-3, with 8 bases fitting TRBD2. In germline, CDR1 is ENHRY, CDR2 SYGVKD. The CDR3 is made up of 12 amino acids. V shed 10 bases and J 9 bases; nucleotides not matched to a gene: 9. The CDR3 protein is CATRTSRQTQYF. In DNA form, the CDR3 reads TGTGCCACCCGGACTAGCCGACAAACGCAGTATTTT.

V gene TRBV5-4 combines with J gene TRBJ1-2; 7 bases align to TRBD1. V dropped 2 bases and J dropped 4; count of bases not matched to a gene: 8. The CDR3 loop spans 15 amino acids. Germline lookup yields CDR1 SGHNT and CDR2 YYREEE (reference sequence). CDR3 in DNA: TGTGCCAGCAGCTTAACCGGGACAGAGACCTATGGCTACACCTTC. Protein product: CASSLTGTETYGYTF. The complete variable domain, with remaining parts taken from reference TRBV5-4 and TRBJ1-2, reads ETGVTQSPTHLIKTRGQQVTLRCSSQSGHNTVSWYQQALGQGPQFIFQYYREEENGRGNFPPRFSGLQFPNYSSELNVNALELDDSALYLCASSLTGTETYGYTFGSGTRLTVV.

This sequence joins TRBV5-1 and TRBJ2-2; a possible D gene is TRBD2 (6 bases). The germline gives CDR1 SGHRS, CDR2 YFSETQ. Trimming removed 0 bases from V and 5 bases from J, with 14 bases in between. The CDR3 is made up of 16 amino acids. CDR3 sequence (DNA): TGCGCCAGCAGCTTGGATTTCGGGAGCGGAACCGGGGAGCTGTTTTTT. It codes for CASSLDFGSGTGELFF. Together with reference TRBV5-1 and TRBJ2-2, the CDR3 gives the full variable domain: KAGVTQTPRYLIKTRGQQVTLSCSPISGHRSVSWYQQTPGQGLQFLFEYFSETQRNKGNFPGRFSGRQFSNSRSEMNVSTLELGDSALYLCASSLDFGSGTGELFFGEGSRLTVL.

This clone was detected only once. V and J are TRBV27 and TRBJ2-7; TRBD1 agrees at 10 bases. V was clipped by 5 bases and J by 4 bases; unmatched bases: 5. CDR1 is MNHEY and CDR2 is SMNVEV in the germline V gene (reference sequence). The CDR3 extends over 14 amino acids. The CDR3: CASSPGTGEYEQYF. Here the CDR3 DNA reads TGTGCCAGCAGTCCCGGGACAGGGGAGTACGAGCAGTACTTC.

The V call is TRBV10-3, the J call TRBJ1-6; 9 bases align to TRBD1. Germline trimming cut 10 bases from V and 5 bases from J; bases unmatched to any gene: 9. CDR3 length: 15 residues. Germline V CDR1 and CDR2: ENHRY, SYGVKD. CDR3 bases: TGTGCCACCTTGGACGGGACAGGGAATAATTCACCCCTCCACTTT. Its protein is CATLDGTGNNSPLHF.

This clone was counted once. The chain is built from TRBV5-1 and TRBJ2-1; 11 nucleotides match TRBD2. The CDR3 totals 16 residues. Per the germline V gene, CDR1 is SGHRS and CDR2 is YFSETQ. The junction had 2 bases not matched to a gene; V was cut back by 0 bases and J by 3 bases. CDR3 region: CASSLGGTSGYNEQFF. Written as DNA, the CDR3 is TGCGCCAGCAGCTTGGGAGGGACTAGCGGCTACAATGAGCAGTTCTTC. Filled out from reference TRBV5-1 and TRBJ2-1, the complete variable domain reads KAGVTQTPRYLIKTRGQQVTLSCSPISGHRSVSWYQQTPGQGLQFLFEYFSETQRNKGNFPGRFSGRQFSNSRSEMNVSTLELGDSALYLCASSLGGTSGYNEQFFGPGTRLTVL.

The chain's CDR3 is CASSPLTGTLTHNYGYTF. The CDR3 DNA reads TGTGCCAGCAGTCCCCTGACAGGAACACTCACACATAACTATGGCTACACCTTC. The chain links TRBV27 to TRBJ1-2; TRBD1 might be the D (6 bases). Deletions cut 5 bases from V and 1 base from J, with 23 bases between. CDR1 is MNHEY, CDR2 SMNVEV, per germline (reference sequence). This CDR3 comprises 18 residues.

The chain combines TRBV5-4 with TRBJ1-1; unclear D gene. Germline CDR1 and CDR2: SGHNT and YYREEE (reference sequence). The CDR3 runs 15 residues. The V gene lost 0 bases and the J gene lost 4 bases, with 13 bases spanning the gap. For the CDR3, the DNA is TGTGCCAGCAGCTTGGCCTCGGACGAGGGCACTGAAGCTTTCTTT. Residues: CASSLASDEGTEAFF.

The rearrangement links TRBV14 to TRBJ1-6; 7 bases agree with TRBD1. V lost 1 base to trimming and J lost 10 bases; unmatched junction nucleotides: 4. The CDR3 spans 14 residues. CDR1 is SGHDN, CDR2 FVKESK, per germline. This CDR3 is CASSQVRGNSPLHF. The CDR3, as DNA: TGTGCCAGCAGCCAAGTCAGGGGGAACTCACCCCTCCACTTT. Based on the CDR3 plus reference TRBV14 and TRBJ1-6, the full variable domain is EAGVTQFPSHSVIEKGQTVTLRCDPISGHDNLYWYRRVMGKEIKFLLHFVKESKQDESGMPNNRFLAERTGGTYSTLKVQPAELEDSGVYFCASSQVRGNSPLHFGNGTRLTVT.

J is TRBJ2-1 and V is TRBV2; 13 bases align to TRBD2. CDR1 is SNHLY, CDR2 FYNNEI, per germline. This CDR3 spans 16 amino acids. V lost 4 bases, J lost 15 bases, and 15 bases stayed unmatched. The CDR3 bases are TGTGCCAGCAGTGTTTCGAATGGACTAGCGGGGGCCCTCGGGTTCTTC. As protein: CASSVSNGLAGALGFF.

This chain joins TRBV5-5 and TRBJ1-5; possible D gene TRBD1, 5 bases. V lost 3 bases and J lost 2, with 18 bases in between. Per the germline V gene, CDR1 is SGHKS and CDR2 is YYEKEE (reference sequence). The CDR3 is 17 residues long. The CDR3 reads CASSSLQGQGGNQPQHF. In DNA, the CDR3 is TGTGCCAGCAGCTCCCTGCAGGGCCAAGGCGGCAATCAGCCCCAGCATTTT.

This clone was seen only a few times. V and J are TRBV6-6 and TRBJ1-2; the match to TRBD1 covers 8 bases. The germline V gene encodes CDR1 MNHNY and CDR2 SVGAGI (reference sequence). The CDR3 has 15 amino acids. Trimming cost V 2 bases and J 3 bases; bases outside gene matches: 5. The CDR3 region is CASSYPEDRDYGYTF. CDR3 bases: TGTGCCAGCAGTTACCCGGAGGACAGGGACTATGGCTACACCTTC.

This clone was detected a few times. This chain joins TRBV25-1 and TRBJ1-1; the D gene is possibly TRBD1 (6 bases). Per germline, CDR1 MGHDK and CDR2 SYGVNS. This CDR3 region has 14 residues. V lost 4 bases and J 0 bases, leaving 9 bases between the germline ends. CDR3 sequence (DNA): TGTGCCAGCAGTGCGACAGGAGTGAACACTGAAGCTTTCTTT. This sequence encodes CASSATGVNTEAFF. The full variable domain, completed using reference TRBV25-1 and TRBJ1-1, is EADIYQTPRYLVIGTGKKITLECSQTMGHDKMYWYQQDPGMELHLIHYSYGVNSTEKGDLSSESTVSRIRTEHFPLTLESARPSHTSQYLCASSATGVNTEAFFGQGTRLTVV.

The J gene is TRBJ1-5, the V gene TRBV7-8; 11 bases agree with TRBD1. The germline V gene encodes CDR1 SGHVS and CDR2 FQNEAQ. V trimming: 5 bases; J trimming: 1 base; junction bases outside the gene matches: 7. CDR3 length equals 17 residues. In DNA, the CDR3 is TGTGCCAGCAGCCGAAGGACAGGGGGCGCGAGCAATCAGCCCCAGCATTTT. Translating it yields CASSRRTGGASNQPQHF. The full variable domain, completed using reference TRBV7-8 and TRBJ1-5, is GAGVSQSPRYKVAKRGQDVALRCDPISGHVSLFWYQQALGQGPEFLTYFQNEAQLDKSGLPSDRFFAERPEGSVSTLKIQRTQQEDSAVYLCASSRRTGGASNQPQHFGDGTRLSIL.

The chain has TRBV25-1 and TRBJ1-1, with D possibly matching TRBD1 (5 bases). Germline V gene sequence: CDR1 MGHDK, CDR2 SYGVNS. This CDR3 has 14 residues. The V and J ends lost 5 bases and 0 bases respectively, with 10 bases between them. CDR3 in amino acids: CASSMGLMNTEAFF. CDR3 sequence (DNA): TGTGCCAGCAGTATGGGGCTCATGAACACTGAAGCTTTCTTT.

This clone occurred a few times. The chain has TRBV5-6 and TRBJ1-6; tentatively, D is TRBD1 (6 bases). V was pared by 7 bases and J by 7 bases, with 15 bases between. CDR3 length equals 14 residues. The germline V gene has CDR1 SGHDT and CDR2 YYEEEE. CDR3 protein: CASFLADRNSPLHF. The DNA for the CDR3 is TGTGCCAGCTTCCTCGCGGACAGAAATTCACCCCTCCACTTT.

The chain has TRBV11-2 and TRBJ2-7, with TRBD2 identical over 11 bases. Losses at the gene ends were 5 bases for V and 2 bases for J; bases not matched to a gene: 8. The CDR3 extends over 16 amino acids. Germline CDR1 is SGHAT and CDR2 is FQNNGV. The CDR3 region has the DNA TGTGCCAGCAGCCCCAGGACTAGCGGGCACCCCTACGAGCAGTACTTC. It yields the protein CASSPRTSGHPYEQYF.

The chain uses TRBV15 and TRBJ1-4, with 7 bases identical to TRBD1. Trimming removed 0 bases from V and 0 bases from J; junction bases left unmatched: 4. The CDR3 spans 17 residues. The germline gives CDR1 LNHNV, CDR2 YYDKDF (reference sequence). The CDR3: CATSRDLGTATNEKLFF. CDR3 DNA: TGTGCCACCAGCAGAGATCTTGGGACAGCAACTAATGAAAAACTGTTTTTT.

The chain joins TRBV2 to TRBJ2-5; 7 nucleotides align to TRBD1. CDR3 length equals 14 residues. Germline V gene data show CDR1 as SNHLY and CDR2 as FYNNEI. V shed 5 bases, J shed 0 bases, and the junction held 3 bases outside the gene matches. The CDR3 DNA reads TGTGCCAGCAGTCCGGGACAGTACCAAGAGACCCAGTACTTC. Encoded protein: CASSPGQYQETQYF.

The chain links TRBV27 to TRBJ1-5, with 12 bases that match TRBD1. The germline gives CDR1 MNHEY, CDR2 SMNVEV (reference sequence). V lost 3 bases, J lost 9 bases, and 6 bases stayed unmatched. The CDR3 is 15 amino acids. CDR3 DNA: TGTGCCAGCAGTTTTGGGACAGGGGGCCAAGGGCCCCAGCATTTT. Amino acids: CASSFGTGGQGPQHF.